Below are 18 T cell receptor beta chains sequenced from a single sample in a study of cytomegalovirus exposure and HLA in healthy donors. PCR employed 60 Vbeta and 13 Jbeta primers. Data came from immunoSEQ multiplex PCR; TCRdb stores just in-frame clones and leaves some out. The top ten hold around 0.99% of the sample, which has around 180,000 clones, around four fifths seen once. The sample comprised PBMCs. These receptors all stem from a woman aged 40-49 years in good health and CMV-seronegative.

The V and J genes are TRBV30 and TRBJ1-6; D possibly corresponds to TRBD1 (5 bases). This CDR3 has 15 residues. Between the trimmed V and J ends, which lost 2 bases and 9 bases, there was a span of 17 bases. Germline CDR1 is GTSNPN and CDR2 is SVGIG (reference sequence). CDR3 in DNA: TGTGCCTGGAGTAAATTGGGGCAGGGAGGTTCACCCCTCCACTTT. Amino acid sequence: CAWSKLGQGGSPLHF.

This clone was recorded a few times. V and J are TRBV5-6 and TRBJ1-5, with D unresolved. The germline V gene encodes CDR1 SGHDT and CDR2 YYEEEE. The CDR3 has 13 residues. V was clipped by 2 bases and J by 5 bases, with 8 bases between them. As DNA, the CDR3 is TGTGCCAGCAGCTTTTCTCGAGATCAGCCCCAGCATTTT. It specifies CASSFSRDQPQHF.

The chain has TRBV7-3 and TRBJ2-5; 7 bases agree with TRBD1. The DNA end is more similar to TRBJ2-7, so the J call may be wrong. CDR3 size: 13 residues. Germline CDR1 is SGHTA and CDR2 is FQGTGA. CDR3 sequence reads: CASSKTGPYEQYF. Written as DNA, the CDR3 is TGTGCCAGCAGCAAGACAGGGCCCTACGAGCAGTACTTC.

The chain joins TRBV10-3 to TRBJ2-7, with TRBD2 as a possible D gene (5 bases). The germline V gene encodes CDR1 ENHRY and CDR2 SYGVKD. The CDR3 loop spans 12 amino acids. Trimming took off 6 bases at V and 7 bases at J, with 13 bases between the two ends. The CDR3 region is CAISDGPGEQYV. For the CDR3, the DNA is TGTGCCATCAGCGATGGACCGGGGGAGCAGTACGTC.

The chain joins TRBV2 to TRBJ2-1, with 12 bases that match TRBD2. Germline lookup yields CDR1 SNHLY and CDR2 FYNNEI. This CDR3 is built from 14 residues. V was pared by 6 bases and J by 4 bases, with 1 base of the junction left unmatched. The CDR3 reads CASRGTSGYNEQFF. The DNA for the CDR3 is TGTGCCAGCAGAGGGACTAGCGGGTACAATGAGCAGTTCTTC.

The chain combines TRBV27 with TRBJ1-3; a weak D match, TRBD1 (5 bases). Trimming stripped 4 bases from V and 4 bases from J, with 8 bases between. The CDR3 consists of 13 residues. Germline CDR1 and CDR2: MNHEY and SMNVEV (reference sequence). DNA for the CDR3: TGTGCCAGCAGTTCCCAGGGAGGAAACACCATATATTTT. Translated: CASSSQGGNTIYF.

This rearrangement joins TRBV7-6 to TRBJ2-1; no firm D call. CDR1 is SGHVS and CDR2 is FNYEAQ in the germline V gene. The CDR3 totals 12 residues. V lost 3 bases and J 3 bases, leaving 3 bases between the germline ends. The CDR3 is CASSFLYNEQFF. The CDR3 nucleotides read TGTGCCAGCAGCTTTCTCTACAATGAGCAGTTCTTC.

The chain joins TRBV30 to TRBJ2-1; perhaps TRBD1 as D (5 bases). Trimming took 4 bases from V and 9 from J, leaving 16 bases between them. This CDR3 contains 13 residues. In germline, CDR1 is GTSNPN, CDR2 SVGIG (reference sequence). The CDR3 loop reads CAWKVFARGEQFF. CDR3 coding DNA: TGTGCCTGGAAGGTTTTCGCAAGGGGTGAGCAGTTCTTC. The full variable domain, in which reference TRBV30 and TRBJ2-1 provide the parts outside the CDR3, is SQTIHQWPATLVQPVGSPLSLECTVEGTSNPNLYWYRQAAGRGLQLLFYSVGIGQISSEVPQNLSASRPQDRQFILSSKKLLLSDSGFYLCAWKVFARGEQFFGPGTRLTVL.

The J gene is TRBJ1-1, the V gene TRBV6-1; D is uncertain. The length of the CDR3 is 15 residues. V was shortened by 2 bases and J by 4 bases, with 14 bases between the two germline ends. Germline-derived CDR1 and CDR2 are MNHNS and SASEGT. The chain's CDR3 is CASSEFWSGGTEAFF. Here the CDR3 DNA reads TGTGCCAGCAGTGAATTTTGGTCGGGAGGCACTGAAGCTTTCTTT.

This clone was detected a few times. The gene calls are TRBV2 and TRBJ2-5; 8 nucleotides agree with TRBD2. Germline CDR1 reads SNHLY; CDR2 reads FYNNEI. J gave up 0 bases and V 6 bases, and 6 bases lay outside the gene matches. The CDR3 runs to 15 residues. CDR3 sequence (DNA): TGTGCCAGCAGCCCAGCGGGAGTCTACCAAGAGACCCAGTACTTC. Protein: CASSPAGVYQETQYF.

V is TRBV11-3 and J is TRBJ2-3; 9 bases fit TRBD2. The CDR3 totals 15 residues. The germline gives CDR1 SGHNT, CDR2 YENEEA. With 6 bases clipped from V and 2 bases from J, the junction kept 6 bases outside the gene matches. The CDR3 region has the DNA TGTGCCAGCAGGGAGACTAGCGGCTTCACAGATACGCAGTATTTT. Translated: CASRETSGFTDTQYF.

This chain uses TRBV5-1 with TRBJ2-1; TRBD2 aligns across 11 bases. The CDR3 contains 16 residues. V lost 2 bases and J lost 5; bases outside the gene matches: 6. Germline V lookup: CDR1 SGHRS, CDR2 YFSETQ. CDR3 DNA: TGCGCCAGCAGCTTACTAGCGGGAGCCGTGGACAATGAGCAGTTCTTC. Translated: CASSLLAGAVDNEQFF.

The J gene is TRBJ2-5, the V gene TRBV7-9; TRBD2 might be the D (5 bases). Germline V gene sequence: CDR1 SEHNR, CDR2 FQNEAQ (reference sequence). This CDR3 is 13 amino acids long. CDR3 nucleotides: TGTTCCTGGGATTTAGCGCTACAAGAGACCCAGTACTTC. Its translation: CSWDLALQETQYF.

The chain recombines TRBV4-2 with TRBJ1-2; 7 positions agree with TRBD1. In germline, CDR1 is LGHNA, CDR2 YNFKEQ. V dropped 5 bases and J dropped 7; count of bases not matched to a gene: 13. The CDR3 is 15 residues long. The CDR3 coding sequence is TGTGCCAGCAGCACACGGGAAGGGCAGGGGGTTGGCTACACCTTC. Protein: CASSTREGQGVGYTF.

The chain is built from TRBV7-8 and TRBJ2-1, with D possibly being TRBD2 (6 bases). Deletions cut 0 bases from V and 0 bases from J, with 12 bases between. CDR1 is SGHVS and CDR2 is FQNEAQ in the germline V gene. The CDR3 is made up of 17 amino acids. This CDR3 is CASSLARGVSSYNEQFF. For the CDR3, the DNA is TGTGCCAGCAGCTTAGCCCGCGGGGTAAGCTCCTACAATGAGCAGTTCTTC.

This clone was counted between two and nine times. This sequence joins TRBV27 and TRBJ1-1; D perhaps matches TRBD1 (5 bases). Germline assignment: CDR1 MNHEY and CDR2 SMNVEV (reference sequence). This CDR3 contains 15 residues. Trimming stripped 3 bases from V and 0 bases from J, with 11 bases between. CDR3 protein: CASSFSARVNTEAFF. The CDR3 nucleotides read TGTGCCAGCAGTTTTTCGGCCAGGGTGAACACTGAAGCTTTCTTT.

The chain uses TRBV27 and TRBJ1-2; D is perhaps TRBD1 (6 bases). Germline CDR1 MNHEY, CDR2 SMNVEV (reference sequence). CDR3 length: 19 residues. V was shortened by 4 bases and J by 4 bases, with 28 bases between the two germline ends. The CDR3 DNA is TGTGCCAGCAGTTCCCAAAGGATGGGGGGGCCAGGGGCCCTCTATGGCTACACCTTC. Its translation: CASSSQRMGGPGALYGYTF.

V gene TRBV4-1 combines with J gene TRBJ1-2; 7 bases fit TRBD1. Per the germline V gene, CDR1 is MGHRA and CDR2 is YSYEKL. The CDR3 totals 13 residues. V was pared by 4 bases and J by 3 bases, with 2 bases of the junction left unmatched. The CDR3 sequence is CASSRDSYYGYTF. The CDR3 DNA sequence: TGCGCCAGCAGCCGGGACAGCTACTATGGCTACACCTTC.